These 20 T cell receptor beta chains share one sample of origin, sequenced in a study of blood T cell repertoires in COVID-19. Profiled with immunoSEQ multiplex PCR; TCRdb holds only in-frame clones, not every one. The data show approximately 90,000 clones, about four fifths seen once. The sequenced material came from peripheral blood. The receptors here all came from a man in his 70s with COVID-19, enrolled during active disease.

This chain joins TRBV5-1 and TRBJ2-2; 7 bases align to TRBD2. V was clipped by 3 bases and J by 4 bases; unmatched bases: 9. The CDR3 runs to 16 residues. Per the germline V gene, CDR1 is SGHRS and CDR2 is YFSETQ. The chain's CDR3 is CASSSGGGVTTGELFF. The DNA for the CDR3 is TGCGCCAGCAGCTCCGGTGGGGGGGTGACCACCGGGGAGCTGTTTTTT. The full variable domain, its missing parts supplied by reference TRBV5-1 and TRBJ2-2, is KAGVTQTPRYLIKTRGQQVTLSCSPISGHRSVSWYQQTPGQGLQFLFEYFSETQRNKGNFPGRFSGRQFSNSRSEMNVSTLELGDSALYLCASSSGGGVTTGELFFGEGSRLTVL.

This rearrangement joins TRBV7-9 to TRBJ2-2; 9 bases match TRBD1. Germline V lookup: CDR1 SEHNR, CDR2 FQNEAQ (reference sequence). Losses at the gene ends were 6 bases for V and 6 bases for J; bases not matched to a gene: 5. This CDR3 region has 14 residues. CDR3 sequence (DNA): TGTGCCAGCAGGCGGACAGGGGTTCCCGGGGAGCTGTTTTTT. Its protein product is CASRRTGVPGELFF. Together with reference TRBV7-9 and TRBJ2-2, the CDR3 gives the full variable domain: DTGVSQNPRHKITKRGQNVTFRCDPISEHNRLYWYRQTLGQGPEFLTYFQNEAQLEKSRLLSDRFSAERPKGSFSTLEIQRTEQGDSAMYLCASRRTGVPGELFFGEGSRLTVL.

The V call is TRBV7-8, the J call TRBJ1-3, with TRBD1 as a possible D gene (5 bases). The germline CDR1 and CDR2 sequences are SGHVS and FQNEAQ. V shed 5 bases and J shed 0 bases, with 8 bases lying between them. The length of the CDR3 is 14 residues. The CDR3 DNA is TGTGCCAGCAGCATACAGGACTCTGGAAACACCATATATTTT. Its protein is CASSIQDSGNTIYF. The complete variable domain, with remaining parts taken from reference TRBV7-8 and TRBJ1-3, reads GAGVSQSPRYKVAKRGQDVALRCDPISGHVSLFWYQQALGQGPEFLTYFQNEAQLDKSGLPSDRFFAERPEGSVSTLKIQRTQQEDSAVYLCASSIQDSGNTIYFGEGSWLTVV.

V and J are TRBV7-2 and TRBJ1-3; tentative D call: TRBD1 (5 bases). With 5 bases removed from V and 0 bases from J, the gap between germline ends came to 17 bases. The CDR3 consists of 17 residues. In germline, CDR1 is SGHTA, CDR2 FQGNSA. The CDR3 DNA reads as TGTGCCAGCAGCCCCCAGGGAAGGGCGAGCTCTGGAAACACCATATATTTT. Translating gives CASSPQGRASSGNTIYF.

The chain recombines TRBV5-1 with TRBJ2-7, with 9 bases identical to TRBD1. CDR3 length equals 18 residues. V was clipped by 3 bases and J by 2 bases; unmatched bases: 15. The germline V gene has CDR1 SGHRS and CDR2 YFSETQ. The CDR3 sequence is CASSSSPGTGFPPYEQYF. The CDR3 DNA is TGCGCCAGCAGCTCCAGTCCCGGGACAGGGTTCCCTCCCTACGAGCAGTACTTC.

This chain links TRBV5-1 with TRBJ1-4, with TRBD1 identical over 10 bases. J gave up 7 bases and V 3 bases, and 6 bases lay outside the gene matches. The germline V gene encodes CDR1 SGHRS and CDR2 YFSETQ. This CDR3 has 15 residues. The CDR3 here is CASSSAGTGVEKLFF. CDR3 bases: TGCGCCAGCAGCTCGGCCGGGACAGGGGTTGAAAAACTGTTTTTT.

The chain is built from TRBV28 and TRBJ2-3, with D uncertain. Trimming removed 11 bases from V and 4 bases from J, with 13 bases in between. Per the germline V gene, CDR1 is MDHEN and CDR2 is SYDVKM. This CDR3 has 12 amino acids. CDR3 bases: TGTGCCTCACAACTGGCGGCAGATACGCAGTATTTT. Translation gives CASQLAADTQYF. The variable domain in full, with the rest retrieved from reference TRBV28 and TRBJ2-3, is DVKVTQSSRYLVKRTGEKVFLECVQDMDHENMFWYRQDPGLGLRLIYFSYDVKMKEKGDIPEGYSVSREKKERFSLILESASTNQTSMYLCASQLAADTQYFGPGTRLTVL.

Of note for this clone: One end of the junction does not line up with germline, which may come from a read error. The chain is built from TRBV23-1 and TRBJ1-5, with TRBD1 matching over 10 bases. TRBV23-1 belongs to the ORF category, with a function that is uncertain. The CDR3 contains 16 residues. The CDR3 reads CASSQTSTGGNQPQHF. For the CDR3, the DNA is TGCGCCAGCAGTCAAACATCGACAGGGGGCAACCAGCCCCAGCATTTT.

This chain uses TRBV7-8 with TRBJ2-7; 8 positions agree with TRBD1. The CDR3 runs to 19 residues. Germline values: CDR1 SGHVS, CDR2 FQNEAQ. Trimming at V came to 8 bases and at J to 0 bases, leaving 21 bases not matched to a gene. The CDR3 region has the DNA TGTGCCAGCCGCCCATTAAGGCGCAATAGCAGGGGGCCCTCCTACGAGCAGTACTTC. This gives the protein CASRPLRRNSRGPSYEQYF.

V usage is TRBV7-9 and J usage is TRBJ2-7; perhaps TRBD1 as D (6 bases). Trimming removed 5 bases from V and 5 bases from J, with 22 bases in between. There are 16 residues in the CDR3. Germline values: CDR1 SEHNR, CDR2 FQNEAQ (reference sequence). CDR3 in DNA: TGTGCCAGCAGCCAGGTCATGGCAGGGGCCCTAAACGAGCAGTACTTC. It translates to CASSQVMAGALNEQYF.

The rearrangement uses TRBV7-9 and TRBJ2-1; TRBD2 aligns across 7 bases. CDR3 length: 16 amino acids. Trimming took 0 bases from V and 12 from J; bases not matched to a gene: 14. Germline values: CDR1 SEHNR, CDR2 FQNEAQ (reference sequence). CDR3 residues: CASSLAGDLAVGGQFF. In DNA, the CDR3 is TGTGCCAGCAGCTTAGCAGGCGATCTAGCGGTGGGAGGGCAGTTCTTC.

Written as DNA, the CDR3 is TGTGCCAGCAGCCCCGATTTGGGACAGGTTAATTCACCCCTCCACTTT. It specifies CASSPDLGQVNSPLHF. This chain connects TRBV14 to TRBJ1-6; 8 nucleotides line up with TRBD1. This CDR3 spans 16 amino acids. V gave up 4 bases and J gave up 6 bases; unmatched junction bases: 8. CDR1 and CDR2 (germline): SGHDN, FVKESK.

The genes are TRBV6-2 or TRBV6-3 and TRBJ1-5; 9 bases agree with TRBD1. CDR3 length: 17 amino acids. The germline V gene has CDR1 MNHEY and CDR2 SVGEGT. Trimming at V came to 6 bases and at J to 2 bases, leaving 11 bases not matched to a gene. The CDR3 region has the DNA TGTGCCAGCAGGTACGATACAGGGGGCGTCGGCAATCAGCCCCAGCATTTT. The encoded protein is CASRYDTGGVGNQPQHF.

This clone was picked up a small number of times. The chain recombines TRBV6-2 or TRBV6-3 with TRBJ1-1; 10 positions match TRBD1. The CDR3 runs to 14 residues. Germline loops: CDR1 MNHEY, CDR2 SVGEGT. V shed 4 bases, J shed 4 bases, and the junction held 3 bases outside the gene matches. The CDR3 loop reads CASSLDRGGTEAFF. CDR3 nucleotide sequence: TGTGCCAGCAGTTTGGACAGGGGGGGCACTGAAGCTTTCTTT.

This clone has a handful of counts. The chain couples TRBV25-1 to TRBJ1-2; tentatively, D is TRBD1 (6 bases). This CDR3 region has 15 residues. Trimming pared 1 base from V and 6 bases from J, leaving 15 bases between. Per the germline V gene, CDR1 is MGHDK and CDR2 is SYGVNS. DNA of the CDR3: TGTGCCAGCAGTGAATGGGGCAGGGGAGTAAATGGCTACACCTTC. It yields the protein CASSEWGRGVNGYTF.

V usage is TRBV7-2 and J usage is TRBJ2-7; D ambiguous. The CDR3 sequence is 12 residues long. Trimming took 3 bases from V and 0 from J, leaving 3 bases between them. Per germline, CDR1 SGHTA and CDR2 FQGNSA. CDR3 coding DNA: TGTGCCAGCAGCTTTAACTCCTACGAGCAGTACTTC. Residues: CASSFNSYEQYF. The entire variable domain, with the rest obtained from reference TRBV7-2 and TRBJ2-7, is as follows: GAGVSQSPSNKVTEKGKDVELRCDPISGHTALYWYRQSLGQGLEFLIYFQGNSAPDKSGLPSDRFSAERTGGSVSTLTIQRTQQEDSAVYLCASSFNSYEQYFGPGTRLTVT.

The V gene is TRBV4-1, the J gene TRBJ1-5; no clear D gene. CDR1 is MGHRA, CDR2 YSYEKL, per germline. V was cut by 2 bases and J by 5 bases, with 13 bases left in between. This CDR3 is built from 15 residues. Here the CDR3 reads CASSQSTTYDQPQHF. The CDR3 DNA follows: TGCGCCAGCAGCCAATCGACAACCTACGATCAGCCCCAGCATTTT.

The sample holds a few counts of this clone. V is TRBV6-5 and J is TRBJ2-1, with D possibly being TRBD2 (6 bases). Germline-derived CDR1 and CDR2 are MNHEY and SVGAGI. The length of the CDR3 is 16 residues. The V and J ends lost 2 bases and 1 base respectively, with 12 bases between them. The CDR3: CASSYGGGPSYNEQFF. CDR3 sequence (DNA): TGTGCCAGCAGTTACGGGGGAGGACCTTCCTACAATGAGCAGTTCTTC.

This rearrangement joins TRBV6-5 to TRBJ1-3; no clear D gene. Germline V CDR1 and CDR2: MNHEY, SVGAGI. Trimming cost V 6 bases and J 0 bases, with 12 bases left between them. The CDR3 sequence is 15 residues long. The CDR3 region is CASRRGGSSGNTIYF. The CDR3 nucleotides are TGTGCCAGCAGAAGAGGTGGCAGCTCTGGAAACACCATATATTTT.

The chain joins TRBV7-3 to TRBJ1-1, with unresolved D. The length of the CDR3 is 12 residues. Germline loops: CDR1 SGHTA, CDR2 FQGTGA. Trimming pared 1 base from V and 7 bases from J, leaving 7 bases between. The CDR3 protein is CASSLRRGEAFF. The CDR3 bases are TGTGCCAGCAGCTTAAGGCGGGGTGAAGCTTTCTTT. Based on the CDR3 plus reference TRBV7-3 and TRBJ1-1, the full variable domain is GAGVSQTPSNKVTEKGKYVELRCDPISGHTALYWYRQSLGQGPEFLIYFQGTGAADDSGLPNDRFFAVRPEGSVSTLKIQRTERGDSAVYLCASSLRRGEAFFGQGTRLTVV.